This T cell receptor beta chain appears in the sequencing data of a study of response to subunit inactivated influenza vaccine. Study-wide results and caveats: It was the authors' suggestion that each seasonal influenza vaccination recruits few new T cells.

This clonotype was detected a few times. Its cognate antigen is unknown. The germline V and J ends were trimmed by 6 bases and 0 bases, with 21 bases remaining between them. There are 18 residues in the CDR3. TCRdb fed the RT-PCR reads into MiXCR, producing one record per CDR3 protein. The table lists 700,000 to 900,000 distinct CDR3 sequences, approximately 21% of them singletons. This clonotype originated in a man aged 50 to 60 who received an inactivated influenza vaccine. The sample consisted of PBMCs from blood, taken around 5 days after vaccination. The gene calls are TRBV12-3 or TRBV12-4 and TRBJ2-1; the D is unclear. CDR3 region: CASRLHGSLISSYNEQFF. The DNA for the CDR3 is TGTGCCAGCAGGCTACACGGGTCTCTTATTTCCTCCTACAATGAGCAGTTCTTC.